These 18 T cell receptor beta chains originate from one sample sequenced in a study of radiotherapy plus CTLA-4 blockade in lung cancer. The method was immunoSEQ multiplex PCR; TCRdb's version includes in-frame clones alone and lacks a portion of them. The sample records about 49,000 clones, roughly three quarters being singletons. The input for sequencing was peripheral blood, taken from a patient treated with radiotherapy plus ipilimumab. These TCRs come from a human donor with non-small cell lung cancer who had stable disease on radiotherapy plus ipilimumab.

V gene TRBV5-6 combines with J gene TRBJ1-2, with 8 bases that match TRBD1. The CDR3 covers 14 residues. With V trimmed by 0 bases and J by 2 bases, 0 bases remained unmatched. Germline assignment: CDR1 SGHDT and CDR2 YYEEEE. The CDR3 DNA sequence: TGTGCCAGCAGCTTGGGACAGGGGAACTATGGCTACACCTTC. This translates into CASSLGQGNYGYTF.

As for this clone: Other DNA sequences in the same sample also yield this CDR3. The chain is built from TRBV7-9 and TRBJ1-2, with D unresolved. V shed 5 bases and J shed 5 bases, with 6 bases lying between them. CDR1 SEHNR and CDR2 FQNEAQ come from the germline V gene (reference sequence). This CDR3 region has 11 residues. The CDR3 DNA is TGTGCCAGCAGCCAATTGTATGGCTACACCTTC. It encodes CASSQLYGYTF.

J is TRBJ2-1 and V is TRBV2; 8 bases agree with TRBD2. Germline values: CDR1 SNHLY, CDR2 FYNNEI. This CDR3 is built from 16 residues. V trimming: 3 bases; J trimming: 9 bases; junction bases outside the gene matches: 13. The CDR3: CASSDLVLAGSGEQFF. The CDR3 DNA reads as TGTGCCAGCAGTGATCTGGTATTAGCGGGGTCGGGTGAGCAGTTCTTC.

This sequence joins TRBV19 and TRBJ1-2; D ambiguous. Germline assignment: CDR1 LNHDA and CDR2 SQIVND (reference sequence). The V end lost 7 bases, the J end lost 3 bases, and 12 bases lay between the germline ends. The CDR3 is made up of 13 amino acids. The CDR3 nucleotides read TGTGCCAGTATAGCGGACGGATACTATGGCTACACCTTC. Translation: CASIADGYYGYTF.

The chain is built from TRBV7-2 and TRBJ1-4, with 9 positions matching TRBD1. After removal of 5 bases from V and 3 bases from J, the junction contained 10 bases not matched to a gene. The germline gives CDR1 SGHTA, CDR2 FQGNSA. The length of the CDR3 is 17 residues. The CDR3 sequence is CASSLTPDRGANEKLFF. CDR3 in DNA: TGTGCCAGCAGCCTTACCCCGGACAGGGGTGCTAATGAAAAACTGTTTTTT.

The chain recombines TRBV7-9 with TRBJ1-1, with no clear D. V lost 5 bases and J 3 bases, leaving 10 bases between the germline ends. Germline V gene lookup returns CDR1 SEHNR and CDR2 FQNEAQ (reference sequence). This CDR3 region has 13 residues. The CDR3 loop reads CASSPRRDTEAFF. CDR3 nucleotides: TGTGCCAGCAGCCCCCGGCGAGACACTGAAGCTTTCTTT.

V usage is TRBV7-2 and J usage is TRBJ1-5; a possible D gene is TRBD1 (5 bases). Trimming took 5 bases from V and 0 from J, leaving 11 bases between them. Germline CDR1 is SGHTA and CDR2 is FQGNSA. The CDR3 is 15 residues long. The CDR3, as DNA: TGTGCCAGCAGCCCGAGTGGGGCTAGCAATCAGCCCCAGCATTTT. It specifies CASSPSGASNQPQHF. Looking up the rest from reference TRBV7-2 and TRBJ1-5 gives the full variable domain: GAGVSQSPSNKVTEKGKDVELRCDPISGHTALYWYRQSLGQGLEFLIYFQGNSAPDKSGLPSDRFSAERTGGSVSTLTIQRTQQEDSAVYLCASSPSGASNQPQHFGDGTRLSIL.

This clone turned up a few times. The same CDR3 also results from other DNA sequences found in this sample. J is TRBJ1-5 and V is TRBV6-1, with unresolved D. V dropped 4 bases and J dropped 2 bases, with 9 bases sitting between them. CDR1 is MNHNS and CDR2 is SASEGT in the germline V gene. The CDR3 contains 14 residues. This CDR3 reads CASSAGAGNQPQHF. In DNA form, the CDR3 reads TGTGCCAGCAGTGCCGGCGCCGGCAATCAGCCCCAGCATTTT.

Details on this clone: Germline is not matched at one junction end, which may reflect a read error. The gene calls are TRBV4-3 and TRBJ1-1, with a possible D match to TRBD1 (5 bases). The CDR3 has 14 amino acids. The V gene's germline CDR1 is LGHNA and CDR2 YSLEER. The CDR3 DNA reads TGCGTCAGCAGCCTTAACGGAGGGGAAACTGAAGCTTTCTTT. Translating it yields CVSSLNGGETEAFF.

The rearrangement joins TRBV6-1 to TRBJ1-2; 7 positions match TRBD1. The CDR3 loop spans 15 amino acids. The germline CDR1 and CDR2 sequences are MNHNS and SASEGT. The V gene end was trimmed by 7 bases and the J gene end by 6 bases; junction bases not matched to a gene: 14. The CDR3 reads CASISSDRWENGYTF. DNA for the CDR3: TGTGCCAGCATCTCATCGGACAGGTGGGAAAATGGCTACACCTTC.

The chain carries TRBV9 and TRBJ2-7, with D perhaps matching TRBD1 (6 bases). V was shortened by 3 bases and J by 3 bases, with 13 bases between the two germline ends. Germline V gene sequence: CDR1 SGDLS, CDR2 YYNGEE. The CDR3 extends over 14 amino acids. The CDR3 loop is CASSETGFNYEQYF. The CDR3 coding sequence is TGTGCCAGCAGCGAGACAGGATTCAACTACGAGCAGTACTTC.

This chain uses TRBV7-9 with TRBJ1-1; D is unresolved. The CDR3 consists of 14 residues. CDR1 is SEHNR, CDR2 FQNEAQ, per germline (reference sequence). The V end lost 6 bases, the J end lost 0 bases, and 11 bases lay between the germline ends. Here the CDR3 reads CASRASTMNTEAFF. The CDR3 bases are TGTGCCAGCAGGGCAAGCACGATGAACACTGAAGCTTTCTTT. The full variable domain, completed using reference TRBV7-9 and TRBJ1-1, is DTGVSQNPRHKITKRGQNVTFRCDPISEHNRLYWYRQTLGQGPEFLTYFQNEAQLEKSRLLSDRFSAERPKGSFSTLEIQRTEQGDSAMYLCASRASTMNTEAFFGQGTRLTVV.

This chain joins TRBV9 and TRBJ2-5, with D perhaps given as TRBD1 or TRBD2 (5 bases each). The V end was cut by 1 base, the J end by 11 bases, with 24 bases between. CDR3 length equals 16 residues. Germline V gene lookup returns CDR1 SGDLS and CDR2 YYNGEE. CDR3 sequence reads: CASSVTMGQGSGEQYF. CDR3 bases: TGTGCCAGCAGCGTAACCATGGGGCAGGGAAGTGGGGAGCAGTACTTC.

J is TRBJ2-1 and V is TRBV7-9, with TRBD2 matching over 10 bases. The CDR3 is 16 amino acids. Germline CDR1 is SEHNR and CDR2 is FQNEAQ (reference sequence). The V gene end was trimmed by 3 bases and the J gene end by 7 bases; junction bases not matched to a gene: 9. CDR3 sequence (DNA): TGTGCCAGCAGCTTGGGAGCGGGGGGGCAGGGGAATGAGCAGTTCTTC. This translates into CASSLGAGGQGNEQFF.

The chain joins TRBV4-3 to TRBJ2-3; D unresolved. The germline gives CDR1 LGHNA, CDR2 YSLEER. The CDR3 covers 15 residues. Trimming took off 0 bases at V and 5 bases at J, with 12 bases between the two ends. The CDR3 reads CASSQDAVDGDTQYF. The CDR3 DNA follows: TGCGCCAGCAGCCAAGATGCGGTCGACGGAGATACGCAGTATTTT.

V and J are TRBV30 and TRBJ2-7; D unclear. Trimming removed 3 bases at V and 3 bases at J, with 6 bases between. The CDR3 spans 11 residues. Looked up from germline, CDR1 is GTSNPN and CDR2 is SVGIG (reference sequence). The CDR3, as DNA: TGTGCCTGGAGGGGGAACTACGAGCAGTACTTC. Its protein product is CAWRGNYEQYF.

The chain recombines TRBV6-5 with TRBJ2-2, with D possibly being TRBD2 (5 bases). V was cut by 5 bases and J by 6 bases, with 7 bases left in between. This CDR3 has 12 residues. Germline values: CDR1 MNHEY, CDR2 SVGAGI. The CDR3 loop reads CASSRESGELFF. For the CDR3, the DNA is TGTGCCAGCAGTAGGGAGTCCGGGGAGCTGTTTTTT.

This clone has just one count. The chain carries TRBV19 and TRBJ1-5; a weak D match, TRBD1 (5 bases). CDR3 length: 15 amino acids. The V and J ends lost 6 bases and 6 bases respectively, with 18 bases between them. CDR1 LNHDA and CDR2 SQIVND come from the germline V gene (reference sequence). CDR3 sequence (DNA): TGTGCCAGTAGGACCTCCGGGACCTCCATTCAGCCCCAGCATTTT. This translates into CASRTSGTSIQPQHF. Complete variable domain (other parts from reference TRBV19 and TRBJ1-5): DGGITQSPKYLFRKEGQNVTLSCEQNLNHDAMYWYRQDPGQGLRLIYYSQIVNDFQKGDIAEGYSVSREKKESFPLTVTSAQKNPTAFYLCASRTSGTSIQPQHFGDGTRLSIL.